The T cell receptor beta chain described here comes from a study of T cell responses to AZD1222 COVID-19 vaccine (dated by TCRdb to about 2021). General notes on the study: TCR sequencing was performed for about 250 trial participants, of whom about 200 were given two doses of AZD1222 and 26 were given two doses of MenACWY control vaccine. Trial participants were enrolled by age into 18-55, 56-69 and 70-plus year subgroups, with roughly 150, 30 and 60 TCR-sequenced participants respectively.

Trimming costs V 6 bases and J 3 bases, and their ends lie 14 bases apart. The germline V gene (reference sequence) gives CDR1 as LGHDT and CDR2 as YNNKEL. The CDR3 holds 14 amino acids from the cysteine to the phenylalanine. This entry keeps only the CDR3 DNA: 42 bases, framed from base 1. The meaning of the sample's time point label: about 28 days (+/-7) after the second vaccine dose. The treatment or condition label, read with the paper, signifies: meningococcal conjugate vaccine given as trial control. Samples from vaccinated people were obtained from the UK trials COV001 and COV002, which included a single-blind randomized controlled phase 2/3 trial of AZD1222 (ChAdOx1 nCoV-19) in healthy adults. For TCRbeta chain sequencing, PBMC samples from trial participants were taken at day 0 and at day 28 after the second dose. Notes on this clone: Its cognate antigen has yet to be identified. Base qualities were left out, and no much larger clone turns up one base away.

Findings and caveats that apply to the study as a whole: After two AZD1222 doses, spike-specific TCR breadth and depth were significantly higher than at day 0 and than in MenACWY recipients. Nearly half of unique spike-specific TCRs reportedly recognized epitopes outside regions mutated in the B.1.351 and B.1.1.7 variants. Conclusions about previously exposed vaccinees were limited because only six AZD1222 recipients were SARS-CoV-2 seropositive at baseline. Participants were mostly white British, with more females than males. The authors suggested clonal diversity may have been underestimated. Because no day 14 peak-response samples were available, the repertoires could be characterized only after the peak T cell response. The 56-69-year group was small, and its depth increase did not reach significance, likely because of low power. CD4 TCRs associated with the vaccine covered the entire spike protein, and the dominant responses were in regions 160-218 and 743-854.

The CDR3 regions of human TCRbeta chains were analyzed by immunosequencing. In the authors' own workflow: TCRs in the repertoires were compared against a reference library of SARS-CoV-2-specific TCRs that had been generated with the MIRA antigen-specificity platform. Breadth was defined as the fraction of unique TCRs that were SARS-CoV-2-associated. Depth was defined as the fraction of total T cells that were SARS-CoV-2-associated. Using the MIRA data, each spike-specific TCR was assigned both to the spike region to which the TCR was reactive and to a CD4 or CD8 class. Log10-transformed breadth and depth values were compared by one-way ANOVA with Sidak's multiple comparisons tests. TCRdb took this table from immuneACCESS and kept in-frame rearrangements with V and J called. Such tables lack part of the clones; where checked against another copy, unresolved V genes explain under half of the gap, and the rest is unexplained. V and J calls and clone size come straight from that table; D and trimming were deduced from the DNA. In all, the sample holds under 200,000 clones, and more than 80% of those were seen once. About 3.5% of the sample is in the top ten clones.

The sequence came from an adult who received the MenACWY meningococcal vaccine as a control. This specimen was peripheral blood, taken 28 days after the second dose of the MenACWY control vaccine. The V and J segments used are TRBV3-1 (or the pseudogene TRBV3-2) and TRBJ1-2; the D gene is perhaps TRBD1, on 5 matching bases. The CDR3 region reads CASRPGGSDYGYTF. Here is the DNA: TGTGCCAGCAGACCGGGGGGGTCGGACTATGGCTACACCTTC.